A selection of T cell receptor beta chains follows, all from one sample in a study of response to subunit inactivated influenza vaccine. One entry per CDR3 protein, called by TCRdb with MiXCR from the RT-PCR reads. Among about 830,000 distinct CDR3 sequences listed, 18% were seen once. The sample consisted of PBMCs from blood, taken 4 to 6 days after vaccination. Every receptor here comes from a man aged 50-59 years who received an inactivated influenza vaccine. The CDR3 runs from the conserved cysteine through the conserved F or W.

v_gene	CDR3aa
TRBV5-1	CASSLQTGAVNEQYF
TRBV5-1	CASSLDLVSYNSPLHF
TRBV29-1	CSVTFGYEQYF
TRBV7-9	CASSSSLRGKTDTQYF
TRBV12-3/TRBV12-4	CASSPRDSIYEQYF
TRBV11-3	CASSYGTSVTYEQYF
TRBV4-2	CASSLNLAGNTGELFF
TRBV5-1	CASSDDSMNTEAFF
TRBV24-1	CANFYPRGSGNNEQFF
TRBV12-3/TRBV12-4	CASSLVWGEQFF